This T cell receptor beta chain is drawn from a study of blood T cell repertoires in COVID-19. Turning to the study itself: The origin of the acute and convalescent COVID-19 samples was the United States, Italy and Spain.

Original methodology: Researchers report that nucleated cell counts were estimated from reference gene primer amplification. Measured with immunoSEQ multiplex PCR; TCRdb has only the in-frame clones, and not every one. The DNA was the basis for D and trimming; V, J and clone size are from that table. The sample records 300,000 to 350,000 clones, 90% to 95% being singletons. The germline V gene has CDR1 LNHDA and CDR2 SQIVND (reference sequence). With V trimmed by 7 bases and J by 0 bases, 9 bases remained unmatched. This CDR3 is 16 amino acids long. The receptor comes from a woman younger than 30 who had recovered from COVID-19. Sequencing input: peripheral blood. This rearrangement joins TRBV19 to TRBJ2-3, with TRBD2 matching 8 bases. CDR3 sequence (DNA): TGTGCCAGTAACACCCGGGGGGGCGAGAGCACAGATACGCAGTATTTT. This gives the protein CASNTRGGESTDTQYF.